Sequencing of this TCR beta chain was carried out in a study of cytomegalovirus exposure and HLA in healthy donors. For the study at large: According to later analysis, the same platform produced the 120 or so validation and several hundred first-cohort repertoires.

Produced via immunoSEQ multiplex PCR; TCRdb's table is partial and in-frame only. The sample carries over 150,000 clones, roughly 80% recorded once. Sequencing was done on a sample of PBMCs. The receptor was isolated from a woman between 18 and 29 years old in good health and CMV-seropositive.

This CDR3 reads CASSLSGEADTQYF. CDR3 nucleotide sequence: TGTGCCAGCAGCTTAAGCGGGGAGGCAGATACGCAGTATTTT. The rearrangement uses TRBV7-3 and TRBJ2-3; the D gene is possibly TRBD2 (6 bases). The germline V gene encodes CDR1 SGHTA and CDR2 FQGTGA. The CDR3 is 14 amino acids. Trimming stripped 1 base from V and 4 bases from J, with 9 bases between.